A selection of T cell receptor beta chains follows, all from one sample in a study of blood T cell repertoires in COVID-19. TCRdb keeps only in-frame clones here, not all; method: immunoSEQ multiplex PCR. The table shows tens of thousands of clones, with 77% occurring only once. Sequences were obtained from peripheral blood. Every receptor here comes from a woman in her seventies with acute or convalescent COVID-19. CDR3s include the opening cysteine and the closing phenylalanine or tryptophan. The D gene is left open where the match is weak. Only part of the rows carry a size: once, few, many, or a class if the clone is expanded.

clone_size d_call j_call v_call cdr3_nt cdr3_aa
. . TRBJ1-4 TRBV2 TGTGCCAGCAGTGATGAGCAGGGCGGAATGAAACTGTTTTTT CASSDEQGGMKLFF
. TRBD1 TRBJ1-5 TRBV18 TGTGCCAGCTCACCTAACAGGGGGGTTGAGCCCCAGCATTTT CASSPNRGVEPQHF
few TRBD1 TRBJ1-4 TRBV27 TGTGCCAGCAGTTTATTCGGAGGGGGCGACGGTCTTGAAAAACTGTTTTTT CASSLFGGGDGLEKLFF
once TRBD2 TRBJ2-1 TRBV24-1 TGTGCCACCAGTGGAGGGCGGGAGTTGGGTGAGCAGTTCTTC CATSGGRELGEQFF
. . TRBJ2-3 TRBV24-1 TGTGCCACCAGTGATGGGGCAGCCAAAGCTCGAGATACGCAGTATTTT CATSDGAAKARDTQYF
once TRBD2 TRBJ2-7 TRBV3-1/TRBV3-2 TGTGCCAGCAGCCAAGGACTAGCTGGATCCTACGAGCAGTACTTC CASSQGLAGSYEQYF
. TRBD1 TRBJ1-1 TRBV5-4 TGTGCCAGCAGGTGGGGACAGGGGAACACTGAAGCTTTCTTT CASRWGQGNTEAFF
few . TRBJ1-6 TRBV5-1 TGCGCCAGCAGCTTGGGGCAGGTTAATTCACCCCTCCACTTT CASSLGQVNSPLHF
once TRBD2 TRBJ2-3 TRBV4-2 TGTGCCAGCAGCCATCAGGCAAGCGGGAGAACAGATACGCAGTATTTT CASSHQASGRTDTQYF
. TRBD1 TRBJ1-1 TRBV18 TGTGCCACCACGACAGGGGGCATGAACACTGAAGCTTTCTTT CATTTGGMNTEAFF
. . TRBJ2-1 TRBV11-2 TGTGCCAGCAGCCCAGTGGGGGGACCCTACAATGAGCAGTTCTTC CASSPVGGPYNEQFF
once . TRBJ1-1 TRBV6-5 TGTGCCAGCAGTTACTCCGGGGGGATTCTGAACACTGAAGCTTTCTTT CASSYSGGILNTEAFF
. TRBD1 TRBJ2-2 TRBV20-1 TGCAGTGCTAGTCCGGGACAGGGGACCGGGGAGCTGTTTTTT CSASPGQGTGELFF
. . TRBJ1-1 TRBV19 TGTGCCAGTATCCCGGGACAACGGGACACTGAAGCTTTCTTT CASIPGQRDTEAFF
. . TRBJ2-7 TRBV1 TGCACCAGCAGCCAAGACGGTGCGGGAGAAGGGGTTTTCTCCTACGAGCAGTACTTC CTSSQDGAGEGVFSYEQYF
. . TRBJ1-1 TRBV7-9 TGTGCCAGCAGCCGAACCGGGACATTGAACACTGAAGCTTTCTTT CASSRTGTLNTEAFF
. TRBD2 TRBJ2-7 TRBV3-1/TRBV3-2 TGTGCCAGCAGCCAAGCCGGGACTAGCGGATACTTC CASSQAGTSGYF
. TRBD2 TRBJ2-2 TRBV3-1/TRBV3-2 TGTGCCAGCAGCGGGACTAGACCGAACACCGGGGAGCTGTTTTTT CASSGTRPNTGELFF
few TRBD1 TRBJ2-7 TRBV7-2 TGTGCCAGCAGCGTGACAGGGGGCCCCTACGAGCAGTACTTC CASSVTGGPYEQYF
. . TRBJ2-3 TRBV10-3 TGTGCCATCAGGGGAGCATTCGGCACAGATACGCAGTATTTT CAIRGAFGTDTQYF
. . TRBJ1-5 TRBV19 TGTGCCAGTAGTAGCGTCGGGGAAGGAGGCAATCAGCCCCAGCATTTT CASSSVGEGGNQPQHF
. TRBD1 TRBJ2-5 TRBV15 TGTGCCACCAGCAGAGGACAGGGGAAGATGGAGACCCAGTACTTC CATSRGQGKMETQYF
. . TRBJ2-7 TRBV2 TGTGCCAGCAGTGAGGACTACCCAGAGCCCTTCTCCTACGAGCAGTACTTC CASSEDYPEPFSYEQYF
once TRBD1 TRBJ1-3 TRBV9 TGTGCCAGCAGCAAACAGGGGTTTTGGGCTGGAAACACCATATATTTT CASSKQGFWAGNTIYF